The 19 T cell receptor beta chains in this list originate from one sample, sequenced in a study of CD8+ T cells in alopecia areata. The treatment: oral pan-JAK inhibitor, 5-10 mg twice daily. In each case, RNA was isolated and then reverse transcribed into cDNA as the sequencing template. Assay: immunoSEQ multiplex PCR; the TCRdb copy retains only in-frame clones and omits some. The sample lists roughly 180,000 clones, 45% to 65% occurring once. Sequenced here: CD4+ T cells sorted from blood, sampled at week 4, from a patient treated with tofacitinib. The receptors derive from a human donor with alopecia areata.

This clone has only a few counts. This chain joins TRBV6-5 and TRBJ2-1; TRBD2 agrees at 9 bases. The germline CDR1 and CDR2 sequences are MNHEY and SVGAGI. This CDR3 is 15 amino acids long. Trimming took 0 bases from V and 9 from J; bases not matched to a gene: 6. The CDR3 nucleotides read TGTGCCAGCAGTTACTCTGCGGGGGGGCCGGTTGAGCAGTTCTTC. Protein sequence: CASSYSAGGPVEQFF.

V usage is TRBV29-1 and J usage is TRBJ2-3; unclear D gene. V lost 0 bases and J 14 bases, leaving 12 bases between the germline ends. Germline CDR1 is SQVTM and CDR2 is ANQGSEA. CDR3 length: 11 amino acids. The CDR3 DNA follows: TGCAGCGTTGAAGAGGTATACTCACGGTATTTT. Translation gives CSVEEVYSRYF.

This clone was seen a few times. V is TRBV29-1 and J is TRBJ2-7, with D perhaps TRBD2 (5 bases). The CDR3 sequence is 13 residues long. Germline CDR1 reads SQVTM; CDR2 reads ANQGSEA. V dropped 5 bases and J dropped 3 bases, with 14 bases sitting between them. The CDR3 region has the DNA TGCAGCGTTCGCGGGTCGGCGGACTACGAGCAGTACTTC. It yields the protein CSVRGSADYEQYF.

The rearrangement joins TRBV18 to TRBJ2-7, with 9 positions matching TRBD1. The CDR3 is made up of 17 amino acids. CDR1 KGHSH and CDR2 LQKENI come from the germline V gene. V shed 4 bases, J shed 4 bases, and the junction held 14 bases outside the gene matches. CDR3 DNA: TGTGCCAGCTCACTGCTAGTACAGGGGGCTAACGAATACGAGCAGTACTTC. Translation gives CASSLLVQGANEYEQYF.

This clone was seen more than once but under ten times. The chain is built from TRBV5-1 and TRBJ2-7; 12 bases align to TRBD1. The CDR3 extends over 16 amino acids. Losses at the gene ends were 4 bases for V and 6 bases for J; bases not matched to a gene: 11. Looked up from germline, CDR1 is SGHRS and CDR2 is YFSETQ. This CDR3 is CASSLNPGQGASEQYF. As DNA, the CDR3 is TGCGCCAGCAGCCTCAACCCGGGACAGGGGGCAAGCGAGCAGTACTTC.

There are a few counts of this clone. The chain combines TRBV5-1 with TRBJ2-2, with 8 bases fitting TRBD1. V lost 4 bases to trimming and J lost 6 bases; unmatched junction nucleotides: 5. Germline V lookup: CDR1 SGHRS, CDR2 YFSETQ. This CDR3 contains 14 residues. The CDR3 sequence is CASSQETGAGELFF. The CDR3 coding sequence is TGCGCCAGCAGCCAAGAGACAGGGGCCGGGGAGCTGTTTTTT. The entire variable domain, with the rest obtained from reference TRBV5-1 and TRBJ2-2, is as follows: KAGVTQTPRYLIKTRGQQVTLSCSPISGHRSVSWYQQTPGQGLQFLFEYFSETQRNKGNFPGRFSGRQFSNSRSEMNVSTLELGDSALYLCASSQETGAGELFFGEGSRLTVL.

Of note for this clone: Other DNA sequences within the sample encode an identical CDR3. The chain employs TRBV2 and TRBJ1-1; D gene ambiguous. The CDR3 extends over 13 amino acids. Per the germline V gene, CDR1 is SNHLY and CDR2 is FYNNEI. With 3 bases removed from V and 1 base from J, the gap between germline ends came to 6 bases. The CDR3 coding sequence is TGTGCCAGCAGTGACCGGGGGAACACTGAAGCTTTCTTT. Its protein is CASSDRGNTEAFF.

The chain links TRBV30 to TRBJ1-5; D possibly corresponds to TRBD1 (6 bases). CDR3 length equals 14 residues. Trimming took off 2 bases at V and 7 bases at J, with 15 bases between the two ends. Germline CDR1 GTSNPN, CDR2 SVGIG (reference sequence). This CDR3 is CAWSFATGGQPQHF. In nucleotides, the CDR3 is TGTGCCTGGAGTTTCGCGACAGGTGGGCAGCCCCAGCATTTT.

The sample holds a few counts of this clone. The rearrangement joins TRBV27 to TRBJ2-5; TRBD2 matches at 9 bases. The CDR3 extends over 15 amino acids. The junction had 2 bases not matched to a gene; V was cut back by 2 bases and J by 1 base. The germline V gene has CDR1 MNHEY and CDR2 SMNVEV (reference sequence). The CDR3 here is CASSLGRGGQETQYF. Written as DNA, the CDR3 is TGTGCCAGCAGTTTAGGGCGGGGGGGCCAAGAGACCCAGTACTTC.

This rearrangement joins TRBV30 to TRBJ1-2; TRBD1 matches 7 bases. This CDR3 is 14 amino acids long. Looked up from germline, CDR1 is GTSNPN and CDR2 is SVGIG (reference sequence). The ends lost 3 bases at V and 3 bases at J; junction bases unmatched: 7. The CDR3 bases are TGTGCCTGGAGCAAGGACAGGTCGGACTATGGCTACACCTTC. This sequence encodes CAWSKDRSDYGYTF.

The chain uses TRBV2 and TRBJ1-6; D is uncertain. The V gene's germline CDR1 is SNHLY and CDR2 FYNNEI. V lost 4 bases and J lost 9, with 16 bases in between. The CDR3 runs to 15 residues. The CDR3 coding sequence is TGTGCCAGCAGTGGGTGGGAACAAGACGTTTCACCCCTCCACTTT. Translated, it gives CASSGWEQDVSPLHF. Full variable domain (rest looked up from reference TRBV2 and TRBJ1-6): EPEVTQTPSHQVTQMGQEVILRCVPISNHLYFYWYRQILGQKVEFLVSFYNNEISEKSEIFDDQFSVERPDGSNFTLKIRSTKLEDSAMYFCASSGWEQDVSPLHFGNGTRLTVT.

Regarding this clone: Other DNA sequences within the sample encode an identical CDR3. The chain couples TRBV29-1 to TRBJ2-1; D is unresolved. The CDR3 is 10 residues long. Germline V gene data show CDR1 as SQVTM and CDR2 as ANQGSEA. V was pared by 4 bases and J by 7 bases, with 5 bases between. This chain's CDR3 is CSVAENEQFF. Written as DNA, the CDR3 is TGCAGCGTTGCGGAGAATGAGCAGTTCTTC.

The V gene is TRBV30, the J gene TRBJ2-3; a weak D match, TRBD2 (5 bases). This CDR3 spans 11 amino acids. From germline, CDR1 is GTSNPN and CDR2 SVGIG (reference sequence). The CDR3 here is CARRGLNTQYF. The CDR3 nucleotides are TGTGCTCGGAGAGGGCTAAATACGCAGTATTTT.

The chain uses TRBV4-3 and TRBJ2-1; 7 bases align to TRBD1. CDR3 size: 13 residues. The junction had 9 bases not matched to a gene; V was cut back by 0 bases and J by 16 bases. CDR1 LGHNA and CDR2 YSLEER come from the germline V gene. The CDR3 sequence is CASSQDRPGTAFF. In DNA, the CDR3 is TGCGCCAGCAGCCAAGATCGGCCGGGGACAGCATTCTTC.

Only a few counts were recorded for this clone. J is TRBJ2-7 and V is TRBV6-6, with 8 bases matching TRBD2. The CDR3 runs to 15 residues. V gave up 7 bases and J gave up 2 bases; unmatched junction bases: 10. Per germline, CDR1 MNHNY and CDR2 SVGAGI (reference sequence). The CDR3 here is CASTRDGAGAYEQYF. The CDR3 DNA sequence: TGTGCCAGCACCCGGGACGGAGCGGGGGCCTACGAGCAGTACTTC.

The rearrangement uses TRBV4-2 and TRBJ2-7, with D tentatively TRBD1 or TRBD2 (5 bases each). This CDR3 has 14 amino acids. CDR1 and CDR2 from the germline V gene are LGHNA and YNFKEQ. V lost 4 bases to trimming and J lost 3 bases, with 13 bases between them. In DNA form, the CDR3 reads TGTGCCAGCAGCCTGACTGGGGGATACTACGAGCAGTACTTC. It is translated as CASSLTGGYYEQYF.

This sequence joins TRBV2 and TRBJ1-6, with TRBD1 matching over 8 bases. V trimming: 1 base; J trimming: 7 bases; junction bases outside the gene matches: 3. There are 15 residues in the CDR3. Germline values: CDR1 SNHLY, CDR2 FYNNEI. CDR3 nucleotide sequence: TGTGCCAGCAGTGAAGGGAGACAGGGGAATTCACCCCTCCACTTT. Its translation is CASSEGRQGNSPLHF.

The chain joins TRBV19 to TRBJ2-3, with 7 positions matching TRBD2. Germline loops: CDR1 LNHDA, CDR2 SQIVND (reference sequence). CDR3 length: 17 amino acids. The V gene end was trimmed by 8 bases and the J gene end by 3 bases; junction bases not matched to a gene: 17. The CDR3 reads CASGLSAASGVTDTQYF. The CDR3 coding sequence is TGTGCCAGTGGGCTTTCGGCGGCTAGCGGAGTGACAGATACGCAGTATTTT.

This rearrangement joins TRBV2 to TRBJ1-5; D is undetermined. The length of the CDR3 is 15 residues. Germline CDR1 SNHLY, CDR2 FYNNEI. Trimming stripped 3 bases from V and 4 bases from J, with 13 bases between. The DNA for the CDR3 is TGTGCCAGCAGTGATGAAGTGGCAGTAAATCAGCCCCAGCATTTT. Its translation is CASSDEVAVNQPQHF.